This TCR beta chain was obtained from a study of shared clonotypes between healthy human individuals. Trimming left V 6 bases short and J 3 bases short, with 12 bases between. The CDR3 is 14 residues long. Germline values: CDR1 LNHDA, CDR2 SQIVND (reference sequence). Some clones are missing from TCRdb's copy, which holds only in-frame ones; the method was immunoSEQ multiplex PCR. Here the sample spans over a million clones, roughly 96% being singletons. The chain couples TRBV19 to TRBJ1-5; D uncertain. The sequence was obtained from a man aged 25-40 years in good health. Sequencing was performed on naive CD4+ T cells sorted from blood. The subset: CD45RA+ positively selected. The CDR3 loop is CASSLFGFNQPQHF. In DNA, the CDR3 is TGTGCCAGTAGCCTCTTTGGCTTCAATCAGCCCCAGCATTTT.